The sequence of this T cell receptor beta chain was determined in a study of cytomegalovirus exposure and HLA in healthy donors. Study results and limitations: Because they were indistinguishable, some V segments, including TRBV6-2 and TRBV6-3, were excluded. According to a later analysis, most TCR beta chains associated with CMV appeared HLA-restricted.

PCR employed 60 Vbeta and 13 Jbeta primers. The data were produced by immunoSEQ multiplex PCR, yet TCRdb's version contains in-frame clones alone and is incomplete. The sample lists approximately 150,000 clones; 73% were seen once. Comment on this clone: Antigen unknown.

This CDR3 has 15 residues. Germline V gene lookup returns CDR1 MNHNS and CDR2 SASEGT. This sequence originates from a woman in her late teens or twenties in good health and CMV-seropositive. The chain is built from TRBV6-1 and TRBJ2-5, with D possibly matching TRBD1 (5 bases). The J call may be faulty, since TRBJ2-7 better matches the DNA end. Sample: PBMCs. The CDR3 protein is CASSEGTQEAYEQYF. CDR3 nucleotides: TGTGCCAGCAGTGAAGGGACACAGGAAGCCTACGAGCAGTACTTC.